One and the same sample provided the 18 T cell receptor beta chains below, sequenced in a study of T cells in Graves' hyperthyroidism and ophthalmopathy. TCR beta CDR3 regions were amplified from RNA. HTBI primers drove first-round RT-PCR of the TCR CDR3. TCRdb re-derived calls from the multiplex PCR reads in MiXCR, one entry per CDR3 protein. The table shows a few hundred thousand distinct CDR3 sequences, with 15% to 19% occurring only once. The sequencing sample was made of blood. The receptor set was obtained from a young woman with Graves' hyperthyroidism that later progressed to Graves' ophthalmopathy.

This clonotype has at least ten counts. The CDR3 DNA sequence: TGTGCCAGCAGAGCTAATAGCGGGGAATCAGATACGCAGTATTTT. Encoded protein: CASRANSGESDTQYF. The rearrangement links TRBV12-3 or TRBV12-4 to TRBJ2-3, with 8 bases that match TRBD2. The CDR3 totals 15 residues. After removal of 6 bases from V and 4 bases from J, the junction contained 9 bases not matched to a gene.

As for this clonotype: A read error may be the cause here, since a much bigger clone is one base away. The rearrangement uses TRBV5-1 and TRBJ2-7; D ambiguous. V shed 4 bases and J shed 7 bases, with 15 bases lying between them. This CDR3 has 13 amino acids. Germline CDR1 reads SGHRS; CDR2 reads YFSETQ. For the CDR3, the DNA is TGCGCCAGCAGCAAAGGGCCAACGGATGAGCAGTACTTC. Residues: CASSKGPTDEQYF.

This clonotype came up many times. The rearrangement joins TRBV7-2 to TRBJ2-7; D might be TRBD1 or TRBD2, each matching 5 bases. This CDR3 is 17 amino acids long. V lost 0 bases and J 0 bases, leaving 15 bases between the germline ends. Germline assignment: CDR1 SGHTA and CDR2 FQGNSA. The CDR3 sequence: CASSLAPTRGSSYEQYF. In DNA form, the CDR3 reads TGTGCCAGCAGCTTAGCCCCCACCCGGGGCAGCTCCTACGAGCAGTACTTC.

The rearrangement links TRBV20-1 to TRBJ2-3, with D tentatively TRBD1 (6 bases). Per the germline V gene, CDR1 is DFQATT and CDR2 is SNEGSKA (reference sequence). V shed 0 bases and J shed 4 bases, with 11 bases lying between them. This CDR3 comprises 14 residues. The chain's CDR3 is CSARDTGWPDTQYF. Written as DNA, the CDR3 is TGCAGTGCTAGAGATACAGGGTGGCCAGATACGCAGTATTTT.

This clonotype has ten or more counts. This chain joins TRBV4-1 and TRBJ2-7, with a tentative D call TRBD2 (6 bases). The CDR3 covers 15 residues. Germline CDR1 reads MGHRA; CDR2 reads YSYEKL. V was pared by 4 bases and J by 2 bases, with 15 bases between. CDR3 loop: CASSLAVGLPYEQYF. DNA for the CDR3: TGCGCCAGCAGCCTGGCCGTCGGACTACCCTACGAGCAGTACTTC.

This clonotype was recorded at least ten times. This sequence joins TRBV5-1 and TRBJ2-1; D may be TRBD1 or TRBD2 (5 bases each). Germline assignment: CDR1 SGHRS and CDR2 YFSETQ. Trimming cost V 0 bases and J 3 bases, with 10 bases left between them. This CDR3 has 15 amino acids. CDR3: CASSLGAGSYNEQFF. As DNA, the CDR3 is TGCGCCAGCAGCTTGGGGGCAGGGAGCTACAATGAGCAGTTCTTC.

This sequence joins TRBV27 and TRBJ1-1; perhaps TRBD1 as D (6 bases). Germline CDR1 MNHEY, CDR2 SMNVEV (reference sequence). Trimming took off 10 bases at V and 3 bases at J, with 18 bases between the two ends. CDR3 length equals 14 residues. CDR3 nucleotides: TGTGCCACCATTCGGACAGAAAAGTACACTGAAGCTTTCTTT. Protein sequence: CATIRTEKYTEAFF.

This clonotype showed up many times. The chain employs TRBV28 and TRBJ2-7; 14 bases map to TRBD2. Germline-derived CDR1 and CDR2 are MDHEN and SYDVKM. Trimming cost V 5 bases and J 3 bases; bases outside gene matches: 12. This CDR3 contains 18 residues. DNA for the CDR3: TGTGCCAGCAGTCCCGCTACGACTAGCGGGAGGGCCGGCTACGAGCAGTACTTC. Translated, it gives CASSPATTSGRAGYEQYF.

In its sample, this clonotype was seen a few times. The V call is TRBV28, the J call TRBJ2-7, with no clear D. CDR3 length equals 13 residues. The V and J ends lost 8 bases and 6 bases respectively, with 17 bases between them. Germline V gene lookup returns CDR1 MDHEN and CDR2 SYDVKM. CDR3 sequence: CASGPPQGREQYF. The CDR3, as DNA: TGTGCCAGCGGGCCCCCTCAAGGACGCGAGCAGTACTTC.

This clonotype was recorded many times. One junction end disagrees with the germline gene, perhaps due to a read error. The chain has TRBV7-2 and TRBJ2-3, with 8 bases lining up with TRBD2. This CDR3 has 15 amino acids. Germline V lookup: CDR1 SGHTA, CDR2 FQGNSA. CDR3: CASNLASGPTDTQYF. CDR3 nucleotides: TGTGCCAGCAACTTAGCTAGCGGGCCCACAGATACGCAGTATTTT.

This clonotype was detected ten times or more. The rearrangement joins TRBV5-1 to TRBJ2-1; unclear D gene. Trimming took 0 bases from V and 0 from J, leaving 7 bases between them. This CDR3 spans 15 amino acids. The germline V gene has CDR1 SGHRS and CDR2 YFSETQ. The CDR3 loop reads CASSLESASYNEQFF. For the CDR3, the DNA is TGCGCCAGCAGCTTGGAGTCAGCCTCCTACAATGAGCAGTTCTTC. The full variable domain, rest sourced from reference TRBV5-1 and TRBJ2-1, is KAGVTQTPRYLIKTRGQQVTLSCSPISGHRSVSWYQQTPGQGLQFLFEYFSETQRNKGNFPGRFSGRQFSNSRSEMNVSTLELGDSALYLCASSLESASYNEQFFGPGTRLTVL.

This clonotype was found a few times. The J gene is TRBJ2-7, the V gene TRBV5-5; TRBD1 is a possible D gene (6 bases). V lost 0 bases and J lost 3, with 22 bases in between. CDR1 is SGHKS and CDR2 is YYEKEE in the germline V gene (reference sequence). CDR3 length: 18 amino acids. The CDR3 bases are TGTGCCAGCAGCTTGGTGGCTCCGACAGGTTCAGCCTTCTACGAGCAGTACTTC. Translating it yields CASSLVAPTGSAFYEQYF. Full variable domain (rest looked up from reference TRBV5-5 and TRBJ2-7): DAGVTQSPTHLIKTRGQQVTLRCSPISGHKSVSWYQQVLGQGPQFIFQYYEKEERGRGNFPDRFSARQFPNYSSELNVNALLLGDSALYLCASSLVAPTGSAFYEQYFGPGTRLTVT.

This clonotype was seen many times. The chain links TRBV27 to TRBJ1-1; D gene ambiguous. V gave up 5 bases and J gave up 9 bases, with 22 bases separating them. The V gene's germline CDR1 is MNHEY and CDR2 SMNVEV (reference sequence). The CDR3 sequence is 15 residues long. The CDR3 loop is CASSPTAAKTEKAFF. The CDR3 DNA sequence: TGTGCCAGCAGTCCTACAGCAGCAAAGACTGAGAAAGCTTTCTTT.

The V call is TRBV15, the J call TRBJ1-6; the D is unclear. The V and J ends lost 4 bases and 7 bases respectively, with 8 bases between them. CDR1 and CDR2 (germline): LNHNV, YYDKDF (reference sequence). CDR3 length equals 13 residues. CDR3 bases: TGTGCCACCAGCACCGACGGAAATTCACCCCTCCACTTT. Protein: CATSTDGNSPLHF.

This clonotype was picked up a small number of times. The rearrangement uses TRBV20-1 and TRBJ2-3, with 13 nucleotides matching TRBD2. Germline lookup yields CDR1 DFQATT and CDR2 SNEGSKA (reference sequence). CDR3 length equals 18 residues. The J segment lost 1 base and the V segment lost 3 bases, leaving 10 bases of the junction unmatched. The CDR3, as DNA: TGCAGTGCTAGGGGCGGACTAGCGGGGGTGGGGGGCACAGATACGCAGTATTTT. Translation gives CSARGGLAGVGGTDTQYF.

This clonotype was recorded many times. This chain connects TRBV27 to TRBJ1-5, with D possibly matching TRBD1 (6 bases). The CDR3 extends over 15 amino acids. V shed 4 bases and J shed 4 bases, with 14 bases lying between them. From germline, CDR1 is MNHEY and CDR2 SMNVEV (reference sequence). CDR3 in amino acids: CASSSRGGRNQPQHF. The CDR3 DNA reads TGTGCCAGCAGTTCCCGAGGGGGGCGAAATCAGCCCCAGCATTTT.

This clonotype was counted at least ten times. The gene calls are TRBV7-2 and TRBJ2-1, with TRBD2 identical over 8 bases. The CDR3 is made up of 16 amino acids. Germline V gene lookup returns CDR1 SGHTA and CDR2 FQGNSA. Trimming took 1 base from V and 9 from J; bases not matched to a gene: 11. In DNA form, the CDR3 reads TGTGCCAGCAGCTTAGATACTATCAGAGCGGGAGCTGAGCAGTTCTTC. Amino acid sequence: CASSLDTIRAGAEQFF. The variable domain in full, with the rest retrieved from reference TRBV7-2 and TRBJ2-1, is GAGVSQSPSNKVTEKGKDVELRCDPISGHTALYWYRQSLGQGLEFLIYFQGNSAPDKSGLPSDRFSAERTGGSVSTLTIQRTQQEDSAVYLCASSLDTIRAGAEQFFGPGTRLTVL.

Turning to this clonotype: Being one base from a much bigger clone, this may be a read error. V and J are TRBV2 and TRBJ2-2, with 7 bases identical to TRBD1. The ends lost 0 bases at V and 4 bases at J; junction bases unmatched: 5. CDR1 and CDR2 (germline): SNHLY, FYNNEI. This CDR3 has 16 residues. Here the CDR3 reads CASSEAPQGVTGELFF. In DNA form, the CDR3 reads TGTGCCAGCAGTGAAGCTCCGCAGGGGGTCACCGGGGAGCTGTTTTTT.